The T cell receptor (beta chain) described here comes from a study of CD8+ T cells in alopecia areata. Germline values: CDR1 LNHDA, CDR2 SQIVND (reference sequence). The junction had 9 bases not matched to a gene; V was cut back by 10 bases and J by 7 bases. The CDR3 has 13 amino acids. Investigators isolated RNA and reverse transcribed it into cDNA to act as the sequencing template. Using immunoSEQ multiplex PCR, the repertoire was profiled, and TCRdb retains in-frame clones only, with some absent. The sample records around 140,000 clones, around 50% being singletons. This clone was observed a few times.

Specimen: CD4+ T cells sorted from blood, collected at week 0. This TCR came from a human donor with alopecia areata. The rearrangement joins TRBV19 to TRBJ2-2; 7 bases match TRBD1. CDR3 region: CATTAQGVGELFF. The CDR3 DNA reads as TGTGCCACCACCGCCCAGGGGGTCGGGGAGCTGTTTTTT. The entire variable domain, with the rest obtained from reference TRBV19 and TRBJ2-2, is as follows: DGGITQSPKYLFRKEGQNVTLSCEQNLNHDAMYWYRQDPGQGLRLIYYSQIVNDFQKGDIAEGYSVSREKKESFPLTVTSAQKNPTAFYLCATTAQGVGELFFGEGSRLTVL.